The sequence of this T cell receptor (beta chain) was determined in a study of blood T cell repertoires in COVID-19 (dated by TCRdb to between 2020 and 2021). Background for the entire study: Collaborator samples came from the United States, Italy and Spain and covered acute and convalescent phases of COVID-19. A de-identified subject ID, COVID-19 status, age in years and sex were almost always included in the sample metadata. The prospective study material was composed of cDNA or gDNA derived from T cells, B-cell-depleted T cells, or PBMCs. The dataset comprised deeply sampled blood TCRbeta repertoires from subjects exposed to, actively infected with, or recovered from COVID-19. A freely available public database, intended as a resource for researchers studying the immune response to SARS-CoV-2, is where the repertoires were released. HLA class I and class II types, where available, came from metadata supplied by the sample provider rather than from assay-based typing. Samples came from the ongoing ImmuneRACE study (first 160 participants) plus 1,254 subjects from 6 global collaborators. Broader findings and caveats from the paper: The amount of clinical and demographic metadata varied by source and participant and was provided uncurated.

As for this clone: Its antigen has not been determined. Per-base qualities were not stored, and no clone one base away is much larger.

TCRbeta CDR3 regions were amplified from genomic DNA by means of the immunoSEQ Assay, a bias-controlled multiplex PCR. Per the source publication's procedure: Within the assay, amplification of reference gene primers was used to estimate how many nucleated cells each sample contained. To quantify the absolute abundance of each unique TCRbeta CDR3 rearrangement, sequence reads were collapsed and filtered. For each sample, productive Simpson clonality was calculated as the square root of Simpson's diversity index over productive rearrangements. Sourced from immuneACCESS, this table was stored by TCRdb with only in-frame sequences that have V and J called. A share of the clones is absent; for the studies checked, an unresolved V gene accounts for under half, and the remainder has no known explanation. For V, J and clone size, that table is used; D and trimming come from the DNA. A total of 250,000 to 300,000 clones appear in this sample, 75% to 90% of them only once. The top ten clonotypes cover about 2.2% of the sample.

Another Seattle source contributed samples from volunteer blood donors who had recovered from COVID-19. Collaborating institutions collected whole blood in K2EDTA tubes following their own protocols. Collaborator samples were shipped for TCRbeta analysis as frozen whole blood, isolated PBMCs, or DNA extracted from either sample type. The sample was peripheral blood. The clonotype comes from a woman aged 45-59 years who had recovered from COVID-19.

The sequenced DNA: TGTGCCAGCAGCCCCCGGGACTCGACTCCTTGGACCCAGTACTTC. Translated, this is CASSPRDSTPWTQYF. The rearrangement combines TRBV11-2 with TRBJ2-5; the best D guess is TRBD2, with 6 bases matching. The cysteine opens and the phenylalanine closes a CDR3 of 15 amino acids. Of all the DNA, just the CDR3 is kept, 45 bases in frame from base 1. V sheds 5 bases and J sheds 7 bases, leaving 20 bases between their ends. The germline V gene specifies SGHAT as CDR1 and FQNNGV as CDR2.